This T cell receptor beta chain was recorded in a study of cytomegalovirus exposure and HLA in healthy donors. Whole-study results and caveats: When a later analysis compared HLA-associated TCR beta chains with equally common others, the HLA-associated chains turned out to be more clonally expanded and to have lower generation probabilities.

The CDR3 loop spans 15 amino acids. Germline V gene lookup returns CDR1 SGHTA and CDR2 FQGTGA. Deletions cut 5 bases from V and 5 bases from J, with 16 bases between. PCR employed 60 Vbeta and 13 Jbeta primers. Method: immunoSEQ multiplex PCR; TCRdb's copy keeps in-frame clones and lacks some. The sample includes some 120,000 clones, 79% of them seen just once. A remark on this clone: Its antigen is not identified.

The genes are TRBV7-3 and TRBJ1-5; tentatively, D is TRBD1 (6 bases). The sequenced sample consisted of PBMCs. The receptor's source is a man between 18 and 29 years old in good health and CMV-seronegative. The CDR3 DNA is TGTGCCAGCAGCCTAGGCCGGACAGAACATCAGCCCCAGCATTTT. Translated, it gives CASSLGRTEHQPQHF.